The clone carrying this T cell receptor (beta chain) was seen ten or more times. The antigen remains undetermined. This sample was taken from a study of T cell repertoires in cytomegalovirus infection. Study-level background: Public signatures in TCR beta pointed to CMV infection and matching HLA type. Study-wide results and limits: There were HLA-C-restricted CMV-specific TCR beta clonotypes dominating the ex vivo response.

MiXCR was run by TCRdb on the reads, yielding one entry per CDR3 protein. Counted here are roughly 860,000 distinct CDR3 sequences, less than 35% occurring once; the ten biggest clones make up 9.5% to 15%. V was pared by 5 bases and J by 2 bases, with 18 bases between. CDR1 and CDR2 (germline): SEHNR, FQNEAQ (reference sequence). The CDR3 extends over 16 amino acids. The material sequenced was cultured CD8+ T cells from PBMCs, taken from culture after CMV antigen stimulation. The sequence was obtained from a human donor in good health (CMV status not recorded). Some clones in this sample may be carry-over from other donors' samples. The chain recombines TRBV7-9 with TRBJ1-1; D may be TRBD1 (6 bases). This chain's CDR3 is CASSPLGGSRNTEAFF. In nucleotides, the CDR3 is TGTGCCAGCAGCCCTCTCGGGGGCTCGAGAAACACTGAAGCTTTCTTT. The whole variable domain, filled in from reference TRBV7-9 and TRBJ1-1, reads DTGVSQNPRHKITKRGQNVTFRCDPISEHNRLYWYRQTLGQGPEFLTYFQNEAQLEKSRLLSDRFSAERPKGSFSTLEIQRTEQGDSAMYLCASSPLGGSRNTEAFFGQGTRLTVV.